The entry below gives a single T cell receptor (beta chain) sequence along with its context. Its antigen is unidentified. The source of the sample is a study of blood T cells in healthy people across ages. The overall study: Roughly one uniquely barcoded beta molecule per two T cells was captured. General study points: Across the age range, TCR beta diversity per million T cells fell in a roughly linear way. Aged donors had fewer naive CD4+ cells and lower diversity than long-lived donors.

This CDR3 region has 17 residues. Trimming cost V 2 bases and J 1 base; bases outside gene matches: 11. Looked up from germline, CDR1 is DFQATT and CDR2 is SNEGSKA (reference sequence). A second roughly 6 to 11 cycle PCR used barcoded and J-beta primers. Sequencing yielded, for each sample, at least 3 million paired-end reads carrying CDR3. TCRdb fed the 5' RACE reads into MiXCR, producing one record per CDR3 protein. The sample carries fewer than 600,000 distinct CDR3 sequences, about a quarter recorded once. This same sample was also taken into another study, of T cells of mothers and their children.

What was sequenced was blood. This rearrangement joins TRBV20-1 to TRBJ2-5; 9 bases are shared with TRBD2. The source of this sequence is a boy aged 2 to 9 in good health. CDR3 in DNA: TGCAGTGCTAGACCAAAACGACTAGCGGTGATCCAAGAGACCCAGTACTTC. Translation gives CSARPKRLAVIQETQYF.